This TCR beta chain was recorded in a study of cytomegalovirus exposure and HLA in healthy donors. The germline V gene encodes CDR1 PRHDT and CDR2 FYEKMQ (reference sequence). The CDR3 runs to 15 residues. V shed 5 bases, J shed 5 bases, and the junction held 8 bases outside the gene matches. Whole-study findings and limits: Indistinguishability led to the exclusion of some V segments, TRBV6-2 and TRBV6-3 included.

The PCR made use of 60 Vbeta and 13 Jbeta primers. The protocol was immunoSEQ multiplex PCR, while the TCRdb copy is restricted to in-frame clones and leaves out a portion. The sample lists approximately 160,000 clones, about 68% occurring once. This cohort consisted of healthy bone marrow donors. In the case of this clone: Antigen unknown.

The TCR comes from a man younger than 35 in good health and CMV-seronegative. What was sequenced was PBMCs. V and J are TRBV13 and TRBJ2-7; 11 nucleotides align to TRBD1. Written as DNA, the CDR3 is TGTGCCAGCAGCCCTGGGACAGGGGGTAGGAACGAGCAGTACTTC. It specifies CASSPGTGGRNEQYF.